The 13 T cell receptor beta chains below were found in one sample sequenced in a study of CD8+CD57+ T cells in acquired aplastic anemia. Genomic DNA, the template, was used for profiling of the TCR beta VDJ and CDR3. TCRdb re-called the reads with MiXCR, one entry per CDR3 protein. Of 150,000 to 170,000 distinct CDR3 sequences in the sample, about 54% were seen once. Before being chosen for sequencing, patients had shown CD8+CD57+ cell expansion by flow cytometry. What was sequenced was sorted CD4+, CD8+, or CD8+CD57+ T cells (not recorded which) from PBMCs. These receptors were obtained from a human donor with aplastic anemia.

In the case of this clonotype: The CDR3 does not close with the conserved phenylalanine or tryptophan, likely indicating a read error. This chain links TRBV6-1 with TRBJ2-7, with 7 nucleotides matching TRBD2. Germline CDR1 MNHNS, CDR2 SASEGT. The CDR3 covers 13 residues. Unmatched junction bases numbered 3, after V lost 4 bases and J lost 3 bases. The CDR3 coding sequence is TGTGCCAGCAGTGTTCAGCGGGACTACGAGCAGTACCTC. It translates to CASSVQRDYEQYL.

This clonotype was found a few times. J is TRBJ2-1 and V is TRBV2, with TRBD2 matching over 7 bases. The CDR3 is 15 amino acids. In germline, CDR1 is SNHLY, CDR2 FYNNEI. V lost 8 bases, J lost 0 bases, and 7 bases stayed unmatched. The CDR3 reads CASAEAGSSYNEQFF. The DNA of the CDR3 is TGTGCCAGCGCGGAAGCGGGGAGCTCCTACAATGAGCAGTTCTTC.

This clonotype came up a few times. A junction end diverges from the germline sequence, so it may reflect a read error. CDR3 nucleotides: TGTGCCACCAGTGATCCGGGGGAGGCAGATGCGCAGTATTTT. Residues: CATSDPGEADAQYF. This sequence joins TRBV24-1 and TRBJ2-3; a possible D gene is TRBD2 (6 bases). The CDR3 contains 14 residues. CDR1 and CDR2 (germline): KGHDR, SFDVKD.

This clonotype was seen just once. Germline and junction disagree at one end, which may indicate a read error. CDR3: CSARVVQVNGHTF. CDR3 DNA: TGCAGTGCTAGGGTGGTACAGGTCAATGGCCACACCTTC. The rearrangement joins TRBV20-1 to TRBJ1-2; maybe TRBD1 (5 bases). The CDR3 length is 13 residues. Germline V gene data show CDR1 as DFQATT and CDR2 as SNEGSKA (reference sequence).

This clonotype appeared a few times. As DNA, the CDR3 is TGTGCCAGCAGCAAGTCTGGTATCTATGGCTACACCTTC. It yields the protein CASSKSGIYGYTF. The chain uses TRBV7-9 and TRBJ1-2; D is unresolved. Between the trimmed V and J ends, which lost 5 bases and 4 bases, there was a span of 11 bases. CDR3 length: 13 residues. CDR1 and CDR2 (germline): SEHNR, FQNEAQ (reference sequence).

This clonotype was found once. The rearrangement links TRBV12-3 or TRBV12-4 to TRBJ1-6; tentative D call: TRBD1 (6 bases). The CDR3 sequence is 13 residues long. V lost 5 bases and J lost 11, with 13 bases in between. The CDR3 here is CASSPKGVAPLHF. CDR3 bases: TGTGCCAGCAGTCCGAAGGGGGTGGCACCCCTCCACTTT.

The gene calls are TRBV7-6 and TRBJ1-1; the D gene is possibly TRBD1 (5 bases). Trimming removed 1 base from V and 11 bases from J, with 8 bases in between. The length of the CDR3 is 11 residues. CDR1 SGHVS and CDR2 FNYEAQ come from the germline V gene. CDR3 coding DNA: TGTGCCAGCAGCTTAGAAGGGGTTGCTTTCTTT. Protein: CASSLEGVAFF. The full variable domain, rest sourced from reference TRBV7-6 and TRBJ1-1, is GAGVSQSPRYKVTKRGQDVALRCDPISGHVSLYWYRQALGQGPEFLTYFNYEAQQDKSGLPNDRFSAERPEGSISTLTIQRTEQRDSAMYRCASSLEGVAFFGQGTRLTVV.

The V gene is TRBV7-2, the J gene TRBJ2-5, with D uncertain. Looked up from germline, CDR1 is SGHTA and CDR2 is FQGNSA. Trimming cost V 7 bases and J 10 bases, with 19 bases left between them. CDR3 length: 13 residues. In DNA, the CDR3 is TGTGCCAGCACCCAAGCAGAAGTCCAGAACCAGTACTTC. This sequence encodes CASTQAEVQNQYF.

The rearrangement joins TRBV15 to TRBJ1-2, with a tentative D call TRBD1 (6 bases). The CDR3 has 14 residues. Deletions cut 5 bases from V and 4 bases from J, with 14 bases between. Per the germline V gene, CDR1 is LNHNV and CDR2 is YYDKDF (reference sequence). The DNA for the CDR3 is TGTGCCACCAGCGCTCGGACAGTCAGCTATGGCTACACCTTC. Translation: CATSARTVSYGYTF.

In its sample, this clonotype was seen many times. The CDR3 nucleotides read TGTGCCAGCAGCTTAGGCTCAGGTCAGCCCCAGCATTTT. Translated, it gives CASSLGSGQPQHF. The chain carries TRBV7-9 and TRBJ1-5; D is unresolved. The germline V and J ends were trimmed by 1 base and 6 bases, with 7 bases remaining between them. CDR1 SEHNR and CDR2 FQNEAQ come from the germline V gene (reference sequence). CDR3 length: 13 amino acids. Filled out from reference TRBV7-9 and TRBJ1-5, the complete variable domain reads DTGVSQNPRHKITKRGQNVTFRCDPISEHNRLYWYRQTLGQGPEFLTYFQNEAQLEKSRLLSDRFSAERPKGSFSTLEIQRTEQGDSAMYLCASSLGSGQPQHFGDGTRLSIL.

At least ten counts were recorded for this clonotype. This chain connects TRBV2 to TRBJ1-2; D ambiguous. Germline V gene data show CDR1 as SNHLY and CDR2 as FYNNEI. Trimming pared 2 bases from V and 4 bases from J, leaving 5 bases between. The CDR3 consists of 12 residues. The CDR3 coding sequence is TGTGCCAGCAGTGAAACGGCCTATGGCTACACCTTC. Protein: CASSETAYGYTF.

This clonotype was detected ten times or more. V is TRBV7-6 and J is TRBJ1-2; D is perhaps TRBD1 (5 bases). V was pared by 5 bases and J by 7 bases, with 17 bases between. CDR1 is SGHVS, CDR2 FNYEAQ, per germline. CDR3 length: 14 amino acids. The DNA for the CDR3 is TGTGCCAGCAGCCCTGGCCCAGGGAGTTCTGGCTACACCTTC. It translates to CASSPGPGSSGYTF.

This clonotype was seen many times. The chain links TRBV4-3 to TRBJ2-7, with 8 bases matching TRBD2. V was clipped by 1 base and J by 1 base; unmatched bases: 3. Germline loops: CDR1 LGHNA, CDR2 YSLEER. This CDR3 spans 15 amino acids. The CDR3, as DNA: TGCGCCAGCAGCCAAGCGTTAGCGGGGTCCTACGAGCAGTACTTC. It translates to CASSQALAGSYEQYF.